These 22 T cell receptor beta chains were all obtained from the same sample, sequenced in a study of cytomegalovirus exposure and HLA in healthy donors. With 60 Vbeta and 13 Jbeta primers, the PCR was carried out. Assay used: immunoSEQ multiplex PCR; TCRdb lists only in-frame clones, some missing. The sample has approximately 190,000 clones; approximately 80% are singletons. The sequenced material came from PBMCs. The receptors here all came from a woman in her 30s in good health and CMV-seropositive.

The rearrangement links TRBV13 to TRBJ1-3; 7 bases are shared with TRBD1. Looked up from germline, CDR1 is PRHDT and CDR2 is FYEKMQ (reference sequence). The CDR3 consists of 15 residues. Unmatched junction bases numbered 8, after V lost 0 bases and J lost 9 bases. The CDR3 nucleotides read TGTGCCAGCAGCTTAGGCCGGCACAGGGGTGGCACCATATATTTT. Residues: CASSLGRHRGGTIYF.

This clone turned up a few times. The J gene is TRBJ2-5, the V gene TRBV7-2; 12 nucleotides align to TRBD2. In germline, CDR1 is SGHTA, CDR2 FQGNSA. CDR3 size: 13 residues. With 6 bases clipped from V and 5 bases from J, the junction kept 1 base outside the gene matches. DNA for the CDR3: TGTGCCAGCAGGGGGACTAGCGGGGAGACCCAGTACTTC. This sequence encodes CASRGTSGETQYF. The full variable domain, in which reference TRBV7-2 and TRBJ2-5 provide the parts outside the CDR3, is GAGVSQSPSNKVTEKGKDVELRCDPISGHTALYWYRQSLGQGLEFLIYFQGNSAPDKSGLPSDRFSAERTGGSVSTLTIQRTQQEDSAVYLCASRGTSGETQYFGPGTRLLVL.

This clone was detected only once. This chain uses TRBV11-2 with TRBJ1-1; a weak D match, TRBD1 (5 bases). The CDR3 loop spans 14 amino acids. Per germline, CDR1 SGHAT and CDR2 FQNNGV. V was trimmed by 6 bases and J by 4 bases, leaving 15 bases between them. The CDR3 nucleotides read TGTGCCAGCAGTTCTCTCGGGGGTGTCACTGAAGCTTTCTTT. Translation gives CASSSLGGVTEAFF.

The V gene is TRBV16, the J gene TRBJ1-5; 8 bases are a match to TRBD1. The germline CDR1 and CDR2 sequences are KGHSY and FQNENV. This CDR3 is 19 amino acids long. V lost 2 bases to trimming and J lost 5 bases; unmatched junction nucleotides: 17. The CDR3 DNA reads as TGTGCCAGCAGCCAAGGAGACAGGGGATCAGAGATGAACTATCAGCCCCAGCATTTT. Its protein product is CASSQGDRGSEMNYQPQHF. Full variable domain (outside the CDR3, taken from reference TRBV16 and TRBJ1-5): GEEVAQTPKHLVRGEGQKAKLYCAPIKGHSYVFWYQQVLKNEFKFLISFQNENVFDETGMPKERFSAKCLPNSPCSLEIQATKLEDSAVYFCASSQGDRGSEMNYQPQHFGDGTRLSIL.

The CDR3 DNA reads TGTGCCAGCGGTATCCGGGACAGATACAATGAGCAGTTCTTC. Its protein product is CASGIRDRYNEQFF. The chain is built from TRBV28 and TRBJ2-1, with TRBD1 identical over 7 bases. The CDR3 sequence is 14 residues long. CDR1 and CDR2 (germline): MDHEN, SYDVKM. J was trimmed by 4 bases and V by 8 bases; bases with no gene match: 8.

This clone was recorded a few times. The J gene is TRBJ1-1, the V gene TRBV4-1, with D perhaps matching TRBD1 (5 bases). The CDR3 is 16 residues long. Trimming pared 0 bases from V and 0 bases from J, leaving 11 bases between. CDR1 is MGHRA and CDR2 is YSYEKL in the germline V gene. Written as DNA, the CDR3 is TGCGCCAGCAGCCAAGATAGCGGGGACTTGAACACTGAAGCTTTCTTT. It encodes CASSQDSGDLNTEAFF.

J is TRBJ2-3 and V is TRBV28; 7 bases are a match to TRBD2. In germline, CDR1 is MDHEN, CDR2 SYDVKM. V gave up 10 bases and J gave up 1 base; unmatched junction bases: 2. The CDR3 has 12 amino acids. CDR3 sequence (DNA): TGTGCCACGGGGGGAGGCACAGATACGCAGTATTTT. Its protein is CATGGGTDTQYF.

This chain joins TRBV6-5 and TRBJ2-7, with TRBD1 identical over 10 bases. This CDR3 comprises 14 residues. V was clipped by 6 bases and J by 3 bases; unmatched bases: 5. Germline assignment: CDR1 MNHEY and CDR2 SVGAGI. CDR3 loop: CASRTDRGYYEQYF. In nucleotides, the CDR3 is TGTGCCAGCAGAACGGACAGGGGGTACTACGAGCAGTACTTC.

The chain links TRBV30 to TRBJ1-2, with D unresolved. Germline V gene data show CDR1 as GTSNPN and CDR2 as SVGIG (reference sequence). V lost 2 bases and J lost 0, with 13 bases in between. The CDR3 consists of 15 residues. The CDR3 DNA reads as TGTGCCTGGAGTCGTCTTCGGGATTCTAACTATGGCTACACCTTC. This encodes CAWSRLRDSNYGYTF.

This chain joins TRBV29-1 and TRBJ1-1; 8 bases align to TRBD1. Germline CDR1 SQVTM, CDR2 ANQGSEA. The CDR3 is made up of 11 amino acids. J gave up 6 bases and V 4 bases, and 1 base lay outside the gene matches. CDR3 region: CSVGQGPEAFF. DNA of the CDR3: TGCAGCGTTGGACAGGGGCCTGAAGCTTTCTTT.

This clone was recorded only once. CDR3 in DNA: TGTGCCAGCAACCAACCCGGAGGGACTACAATTGACAATGAGCAGTTCTTC. Encoded protein: CASNQPGGTTIDNEQFF. The gene calls are TRBV28 and TRBJ2-1; 7 bases are shared with TRBD2. The CDR3 totals 17 residues. Germline values: CDR1 MDHEN, CDR2 SYDVKM. The V segment lost 7 bases and the J segment 5 bases; nucleotides outside the gene matches: 17.

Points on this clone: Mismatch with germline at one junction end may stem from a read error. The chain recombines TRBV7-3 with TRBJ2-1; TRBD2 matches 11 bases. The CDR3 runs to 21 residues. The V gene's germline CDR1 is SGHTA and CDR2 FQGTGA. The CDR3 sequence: CASSLTPRGSSGRASDNEQFF. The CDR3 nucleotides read TGTGCCAGCAGCTTAACCCCCAGAGGGAGTAGCGGGAGGGCCTCCGACAATGAGCAGTTCTTC.

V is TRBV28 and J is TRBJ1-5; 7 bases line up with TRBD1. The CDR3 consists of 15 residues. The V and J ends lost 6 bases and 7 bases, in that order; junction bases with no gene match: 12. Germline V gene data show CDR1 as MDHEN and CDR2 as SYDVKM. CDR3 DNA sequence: TGTGCCAGCAGCCTACGAAGGGGGCTGGGACAGCCCCAGCATTTT. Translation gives CASSLRRGLGQPQHF. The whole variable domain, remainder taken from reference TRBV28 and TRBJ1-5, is DVKVTQSSRYLVKRTGEKVFLECVQDMDHENMFWYRQDPGLGLRLIYFSYDVKMKEKGDIPEGYSVSREKKERFSLILESASTNQTSMYLCASSLRRGLGQPQHFGDGTRLSIL.

CDR3 sequence: CATGVYSTDTQYF. As DNA, the CDR3 is TGTGCTACAGGGGTCTATTCCACAGATACGCAGTATTTT. This chain uses TRBV6-1 with TRBJ2-3, with 7 bases fitting TRBD1. This CDR3 is 13 amino acids long. Per the germline V gene, CDR1 is MNHNS and CDR2 is SASEGT.

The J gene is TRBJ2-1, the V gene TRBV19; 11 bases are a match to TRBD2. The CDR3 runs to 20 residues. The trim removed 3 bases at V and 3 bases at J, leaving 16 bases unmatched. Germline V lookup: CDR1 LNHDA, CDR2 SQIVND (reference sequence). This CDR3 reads CASSMHSGRASGPGYNEQFF. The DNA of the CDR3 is TGTGCCAGTAGTATGCATAGCGGGAGGGCCTCAGGACCTGGCTACAATGAGCAGTTCTTC.

CDR3 coding DNA: TGTGCCAGCAGCTTGGTCCTGAGCTCCTACGAGCAGTACTTC. Its translation is CASSLVLSSYEQYF. The V and J genes are TRBV11-2 and TRBJ2-7, with D unresolved. Looked up from germline, CDR1 is SGHAT and CDR2 is FQNNGV. V shed 3 bases and J shed 0 bases, with 9 bases lying between them. The CDR3 has 14 amino acids. The full variable domain, with the rest looked up from reference TRBV11-2 and TRBJ2-7, is EAGVAQSPRYKIIEKRQSVAFWCNPISGHATLYWYQQILGQGPKLLIQFQNNGVVDDSQLPKDRFSAERLKGVDSTLKIQPAKLEDSAVYLCASSLVLSSYEQYFGPGTRLTVT.

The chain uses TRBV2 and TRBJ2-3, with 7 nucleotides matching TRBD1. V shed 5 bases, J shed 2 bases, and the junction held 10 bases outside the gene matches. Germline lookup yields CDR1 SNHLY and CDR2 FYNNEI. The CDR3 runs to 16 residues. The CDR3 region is CASSQQGSPVTDTQYF. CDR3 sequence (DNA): TGTGCCAGCAGTCAACAGGGGAGCCCCGTCACAGATACGCAGTATTTT.

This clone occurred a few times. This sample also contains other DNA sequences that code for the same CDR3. The CDR3 protein is CASSQEWRESYEQYF. The CDR3 DNA sequence: TGTGCCAGCAGCCAAGAATGGCGGGAGTCCTACGAGCAGTACTTC. V usage is TRBV4-2 and J usage is TRBJ2-7; 7 bases map to TRBD2. From germline, CDR1 is LGHNA and CDR2 YNFKEQ. V lost 0 bases, J lost 1 base, and 3 bases stayed unmatched. The CDR3 is 15 residues long.

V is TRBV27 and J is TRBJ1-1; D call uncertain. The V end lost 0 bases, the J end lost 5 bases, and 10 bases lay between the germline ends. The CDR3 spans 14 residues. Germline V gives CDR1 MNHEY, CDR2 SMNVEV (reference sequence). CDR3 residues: CASSLSGSGTEAFF. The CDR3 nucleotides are TGTGCCAGCAGTTTATCGGGCTCAGGTACTGAAGCTTTCTTT.

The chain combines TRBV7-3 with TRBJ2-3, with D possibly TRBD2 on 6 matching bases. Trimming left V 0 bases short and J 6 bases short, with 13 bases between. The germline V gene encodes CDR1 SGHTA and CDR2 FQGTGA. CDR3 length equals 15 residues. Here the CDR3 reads CASSLTSGLPDTQYF. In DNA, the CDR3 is TGTGCCAGCAGCTTAACTAGCGGCTTGCCTGATACGCAGTATTTT.

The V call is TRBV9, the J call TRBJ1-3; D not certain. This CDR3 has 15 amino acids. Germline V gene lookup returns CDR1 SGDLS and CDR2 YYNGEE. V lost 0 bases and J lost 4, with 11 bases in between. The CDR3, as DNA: TGTGCCAGCAGCGTAGGTGCCTGGAGGGGAAACACCATATATTTT. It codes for CASSVGAWRGNTIYF.

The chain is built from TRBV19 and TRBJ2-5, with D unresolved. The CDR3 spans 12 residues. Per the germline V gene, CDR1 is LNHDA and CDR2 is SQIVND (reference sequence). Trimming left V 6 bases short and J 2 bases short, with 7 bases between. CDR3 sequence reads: CASSEKQETQYF. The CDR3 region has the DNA TGTGCCAGTAGCGAGAAACAAGAGACCCAGTACTTC.